The sequence of this TCR beta chain was determined in a study of blood T cell repertoires in COVID-19. Overall study: Collection of acute and convalescent COVID-19 samples took place in the United States, Italy and Spain. Sample material is recorded as cDNA or gDNA derived from T cells, B-cell-depleted T cells, or PBMCs.

V lost 5 bases, J lost 3 bases, and 8 bases stayed unmatched. The germline V gene has CDR1 SGHRS and CDR2 YFSETQ. CDR3 length: 15 residues. Generated by immunoSEQ multiplex PCR, the TCRdb table keeps only in-frame clones and is missing some. This table holds about 260,000 clones, 85% to 90% found once. The clonotype comes from a woman between 40 and 50 years old with acute or convalescent COVID-19. V is TRBV5-1 and J is TRBJ1-1; 9 nucleotides match TRBD1. Sequenced input: peripheral blood. This CDR3 is CASSFATGGHTEAFF. The CDR3 nucleotides read TGCGCCAGCAGTTTCGCGACAGGGGGTCACACTGAAGCTTTCTTT.